The 4 T cell receptor beta chains reported below all come from one sample, sequenced in a study of T cell responses to AZD1222 COVID-19 vaccine. Some clones are missing from TCRdb's copy, which holds only in-frame ones; the method was immunoSEQ multiplex PCR. This table holds around 180,000 clones, 88% found once. Sequences were derived from peripheral blood, sampled on day 0 of AZD1222 vaccination. Every receptor here comes from an adult in good health.

In regard to this clone: One end of the junction varies from germline; a read error may be responsible. This chain links TRBV20-1 with TRBJ2-7; D not resolved. The CDR3 length is 11 residues. Germline V gene sequence: CDR1 DFQATT, CDR2 SNEGSKA (reference sequence). CDR3 nucleotides: TGCAGTGCTAGAGATTACTACGCGCAGTACTTC. This sequence encodes CSARDYYAQYF.

V usage is TRBV7-2 and J usage is TRBJ1-5; maybe TRBD1 (6 bases). This CDR3 has 15 residues. Germline CDR1 reads SGHTA; CDR2 reads FQGNSA. With 11 bases removed from V and 0 bases from J, the gap between germline ends came to 17 bases. The DNA for the CDR3 is TGTGCCTCGAAAGGGGGGTCAGCTAGCAATCAGCCCCAGCATTTT. This codes for CASKGGSASNQPQHF.

J is TRBJ2-7 and V is TRBV11-3; 9 nucleotides line up with TRBD1. The CDR3 sequence is 14 residues long. Germline lookup yields CDR1 SGHNT and CDR2 YENEEA. Trimming at V came to 2 bases and at J to 6 bases, leaving 5 bases not matched to a gene. The CDR3 bases are TGTGCCAGCAGCTTACAACAGGGGGCAAGCGAGCAGTACTTC. Protein: CASSLQQGASEQYF.

The J gene is TRBJ1-4, the V gene TRBV4-2, with TRBD1 matching 9 bases. CDR1 is LGHNA, CDR2 YNFKEQ, per germline. The CDR3 extends over 16 amino acids. Unmatched junction bases numbered 8, after V lost 1 base and J lost 8 bases. The CDR3 sequence is CASSQGGRTGVEKLFF. The DNA for the CDR3 is TGTGCCAGCAGCCAAGGGGGGCGGACAGGGGTGGAAAAACTGTTTTTT.